The rows below give T cell receptor beta chains drawn from one sample of a study of read filtering for tumor transcriptome and immune sequencing. MiXCR was run by TCRdb on the reads, yielding one entry per CDR3 protein. Of 100,000 to 150,000 distinct CDR3 sequences listed, 10% to 15% are singletons. The material sequenced was a population of CD138-negative cells sorted from bone marrow. All receptors derive from a donor at least 40 years old with multiple myeloma. CDR3s leave out the opening cysteine and the closing phenylalanine or tryptophan. A D gene is named only where the DNA matches it firmly. Size values are once, few and many counts, or a class for expanded clones, and some rows have none.

TRBJ2-1 | TRBV12-5 | many | NA | ASGLTTGGQFPQF
TRBJ1-5 | TRBV18 | many | NA | ASSPRPANQPQH
TRBJ2-5 | TRBV6-2/TRBV6-3 | NA | TRBD2 | ASRRRGGPETQY
TRBJ2-3 | TRBV9 | many | NA | ASSIPLGRGGDTQY
TRBJ1-1 | TRBV7-9 | NA | NA | ASSLRESKTEAF
TRBJ2-1 | TRBV11-1 | many | NA | ASSLKGARTPSYNEQF
TRBJ2-3 | TRBV7-2 | NA | NA | ASSLGWGSSDTQY
TRBJ1-2 | TRBV7-9 | NA | NA | ASSSQGNPIGYS
TRBJ1-4 | TRBV6-1 | many | TRBD1 | ASSGTGTGNIRSEKLF
TRBJ2-7 | TRBV7-8 | many | NA | ASSGMGSAKSYEQY
TRBJ2-7 | TRBV7-2 | many | NA | ASSLELVATSYEQY
TRBJ2-5 | TRBV6-2/TRBV6-3 | NA | NA | ASNLRGAGETQY
TRBJ1-1 | TRBV27 | many | TRBD1 | ASSRQGALDTEAF
TRBJ2-7 | TRBV7-2 | many | NA | ASSLRLRGPYEQY
TRBJ2-7 | TRBV12-3/TRBV12-4 | many | TRBD1 | ASRPGTGSSYEQY
TRBJ1-5 | TRBV12-3/TRBV12-4 | many | NA | ASGPGEAYSNQPQH
TRBJ2-2 | TRBV12-3/TRBV12-4 | few | NA | ASSSQVKGSGELF
TRBJ2-2 | TRBV7-9 | many | NA | ASSDSARYTGELF
TRBJ2-3 | TRBV5-1 | many | NA | ASSLLPRGDTQY
TRBJ2-1 | TRBV11-1 | many | TRBD2 | ASSLVGGGSNEQF
TRBJ2-1 | TRBV20-1 | many | TRBD1 | SASPSGTGFDNEQF
TRBJ2-1 | TRBV6-5 | few | NA | ASSPGRQFGDEQF
TRBJ1-2 | TRBV29-1 | many | NA | SVAEDSYYGYT
TRBJ2-7 | TRBV15 | many | TRBD1 | ATSREGQGYEQY
TRBJ1-1 | TRBV20-1 | many | NA | SARVAQGNQIRTEAF
TRBJ2-5 | TRBV20-1 | many | TRBD1 | SAQTGTGQRQETQY
TRBJ2-2 | TRBV6-4 | many | TRBD2 | ASSAVGLAESGELF
TRBJ2-7 | TRBV6-5 | NA | NA | ASSPDREQY
TRBJ1-5 | TRBV3-1 | NA | NA | ASSHSGGNQPQH
TRBJ2-3 | TRBV4-1 | many | NA | ASSQPGGTDTQY